The 15 T cell receptor beta chains below all came from one sample that was sequenced in a study of tumor and adjacent non-tumor tissue in lung cancer. RNA was extracted from bulk tissue without any cell sorting. The library came from three nested PCR rounds adapted from ARM-PCR protocols. TCRdb fed the multiplex PCR reads into MiXCR, producing one record per CDR3 protein. The sample yields fewer than 130,000 distinct CDR3 sequences, under 90% seen once. Material for sequencing was lung tumor tissue. The receptors derive from a man aged 65 to 79 with non-small cell lung cancer.

This clonotype is a singleton in its sample. The chain uses TRBV10-3 and TRBJ2-1; D not certain. Per the germline V gene, CDR1 is ENHRY and CDR2 is SYGVKD. V was clipped by 7 bases and J by 12 bases, with 13 bases between them. The CDR3 is 11 amino acids. The CDR3 is CAINEGSRQFF. As DNA, the CDR3 is TGTGCCATCAATGAAGGGTCTCGGCAGTTCTTC.

Concerning this clonotype itself: Because it lacks the conserved phenylalanine or tryptophan at the end, this CDR3 is likely a read error. This sequence joins TRBV12-3 or TRBV12-4 and TRBJ2-7; D may be TRBD2 (6 bases). This CDR3 is 16 amino acids long. CDR3 sequence: CDSRLGSGDFGGEQYS. CDR3 bases: TGTGACAGCAGGCTGGGTAGTGGAGACTTCGGGGGCGAGCAGTACTCC.

The chain has TRBV4-1 and TRBJ2-3; tentatively, D is TRBD1 or TRBD2 (5 bases each). The CDR3 is 16 residues long. Germline CDR1 is MGHRA and CDR2 is YSYEKL. Trimming shortened V by 2 bases and J by 6 bases, and 18 bases separated the two germline ends. Here the CDR3 reads CASSQRAEGPSDTQYF. CDR3 nucleotide sequence: TGCGCCAGCAGCCAAAGAGCCGAGGGGCCTTCTGATACGCAGTATTTT.

The chain has TRBV6-2 or TRBV6-3 and TRBJ1-6; no reliable D call. V was pared by 10 bases and J by 6 bases, with 22 bases between. Germline V gives CDR1 MNHEY, CDR2 SVGEGT. This CDR3 has 16 amino acids. CDR3 coding DNA: TGTGCCAACAGAACCGGGATAGGGAGATCTAATTCACCCCTCCACTTT. It translates to CANRTGIGRSNSPLHF.

The gene calls are TRBV10-1 and TRBJ2-3; no definite D call. With the DNA end fitting TRBJ1-5 better, the J assignment may be wrong. CDR1 is WNHNN, CDR2 SYGVQD, per germline (reference sequence). CDR3 size: 16 residues. CDR3 sequence: CASSEGNVPSTDTQHF. The CDR3 DNA reads TGCGCCAGTAGCGAAGGGAACGTACCATCAACAGATACGCAGCATTTT.

As for this clonotype: One junction end does not reproduce the germline sequence, and a read error may be involved. The genes are TRBV6-1 and TRBJ2-3; D possibly matches TRBD1 or TRBD2 (5 bases each). The CDR3 extends over 15 amino acids. Germline values: CDR1 MNHNS, CDR2 SASEGT. The CDR3 loop is CASSTPWGSTDTQFF. DNA for the CDR3: TGTGCCAGCAGTACCCCCTGGGGGAGCACAGATACTCAGTTTTTT.

Turning to this clonotype: An end of the junction differs from the germline gene, which may be a read error. The chain is built from TRBV5-4 and TRBJ2-1; TRBD1 is a possible D gene (5 bases). In germline, CDR1 is SGHNT, CDR2 YYREEE (reference sequence). The CDR3 spans 17 residues. The CDR3 protein is CASSLLLGADSYDEEFF. CDR3 coding DNA: TGTGCCAGCAGCTTGCTCCTTGGGGCAGACTCCTACGATGAGGAGTTCTTC.

This clonotype was seen a single time. Since a much larger clone is just one base distant, this may be a read error. This CDR3 is missing its conserved last phenylalanine or tryptophan, likely due to a read error. V usage is TRBV7-9 and J usage is TRBJ1-1; unclear D gene. Germline-derived CDR1 and CDR2 are SEHNR and FQNEAQ (reference sequence). V dropped 5 bases and J dropped 2 bases, with 12 bases sitting between them. The CDR3 is 14 residues long. As DNA, the CDR3 is TGTGCCAGCAGCCCTACAAGGGAAAACACTGAAGCTTTCTCT. Protein sequence: CASSPTRENTEAFS.

This clonotype appeared once. A much larger clone differs by one base, so this may be a read error. The rearrangement uses TRBV28 and TRBJ1-2, with 8 bases aligning to TRBD1. Germline loops: CDR1 MDHEN, CDR2 SYDVKM. This CDR3 has 17 amino acids. The V segment lost 3 bases and the J segment 5 bases; nucleotides outside the gene matches: 14. The CDR3 spells CASSLTAGGQVKYGYTF. Here the CDR3 DNA reads TGTGCCAGCAGTTTGACCGCGGGGGGACAGGTGAAATATGGCTACACCTTC.

J is TRBJ2-7 and V is TRBV4-1; D is tentatively TRBD1 or TRBD2 (6 bases each). Germline V CDR1 and CDR2: MGHRA, YSYEKL. This CDR3 region has 14 residues. As DNA, the CDR3 is TGCACCAACAGCCAAGGAGGGGGTTCTGAAGAGCAGTACTTC. Amino acid sequence: CTNSQGGGSEEQYF.

For this clonotype: This clone may be a read error of a much larger clone one base away. V gene TRBV28 combines with J gene TRBJ1-2, with TRBD1 as a possible D gene (6 bases). CDR1 and CDR2 from the germline V gene are MDHEN and SYDVKM. The CDR3 extends over 18 amino acids. V was cut by 3 bases and J by 1 base, with 21 bases left in between. CDR3 residues: CASSFTGALQGLNYGYTF. The DNA of the CDR3 is TGTGCCAGCAGTTTTACTGGCGCTTTACAGGGCCTTAACTATGGCTACACCTTC.

With regard to this clonotype: Mismatch with germline at one junction end may stem from a read error. The chain links TRBV29-1 to TRBJ1-1; no definite D call. The germline V gene encodes CDR1 SQVTM and CDR2 ANQGSEA. The CDR3 extends over 13 amino acids. Written as DNA, the CDR3 is TGCGGCGTTAGTAACGGCCGGAACACTGAAGCTTTCTTT. Translation gives CGVSNGRNTEAFF.

A note on this clonotype: Germline is not matched at one junction end, which may reflect a read error. The V call is TRBV6-6, the J call TRBJ2-1; D is unclear. Per germline, CDR1 MNHNY and CDR2 SVGAGI (reference sequence). The CDR3 length is 15 residues. CDR3 loop: CVSSYSTDADNEQFF. The CDR3 nucleotides are TGTGTCAGCAGTTACTCGACGGACGCAGACAATGAGCAGTTCTTC.

Comments on this clonotype: As the CDR3 is not closed by the conserved phenylalanine or tryptophan, this likely results from a read error. The rearrangement uses TRBV12-3 or TRBV12-4 and TRBJ1-5; 7 bases are shared with TRBD1. The CDR3 has 12 residues. V dropped 6 bases and J dropped 8; count of bases not matched to a gene: 4. The CDR3 region has the DNA TGTGCCAGCAGCGACAGGGTTGAGCCCCAGCATTCT. This gives the protein CASSDRVEPQHS.

As to this clonotype: Compared with germline, one end of the junction differs, possibly owing to a read error. This chain connects TRBV6-2 or TRBV6-3 to TRBJ2-5; possibly TRBD1 for D (5 bases). Germline CDR1 MNHEY, CDR2 SVGEGT. The CDR3 loop spans 12 amino acids. The CDR3: CANSSGCEIQYF. The CDR3 DNA reads as TGTGCCAACAGTTCAGGGTGTGAGATCCAGTACTTC.